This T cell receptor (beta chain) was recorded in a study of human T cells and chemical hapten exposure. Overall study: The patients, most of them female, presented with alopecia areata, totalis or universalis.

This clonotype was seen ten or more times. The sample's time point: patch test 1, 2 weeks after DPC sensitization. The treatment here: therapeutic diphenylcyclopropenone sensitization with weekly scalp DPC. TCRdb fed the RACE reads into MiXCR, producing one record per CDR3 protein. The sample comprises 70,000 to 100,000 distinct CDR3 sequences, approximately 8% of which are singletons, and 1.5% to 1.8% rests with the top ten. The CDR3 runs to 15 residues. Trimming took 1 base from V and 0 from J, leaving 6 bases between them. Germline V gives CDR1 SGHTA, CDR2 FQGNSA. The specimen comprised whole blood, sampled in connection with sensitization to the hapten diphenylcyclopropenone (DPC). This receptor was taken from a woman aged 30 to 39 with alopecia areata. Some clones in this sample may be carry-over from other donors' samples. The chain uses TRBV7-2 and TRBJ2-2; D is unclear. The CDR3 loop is CASSLESTNTGELFF. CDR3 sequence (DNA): TGTGCCAGCAGCTTAGAGAGCACGAACACCGGGGAGCTGTTTTTT. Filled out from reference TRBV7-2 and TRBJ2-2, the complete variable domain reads GAGVSQSPSNKVTEKGKDVELRCDPISGHTALYWYRQSLGQGLEFLIYFQGNSAPDKSGLPSDRFSAERTGGSVSTLTIQRTQQEDSAVYLCASSLESTNTGELFFGEGSRLTVL.